Only a few counts were recorded for the clone carrying this T cell receptor (beta chain). Between the trimmed V and J ends, which lost 2 bases and 10 bases, there was a span of 11 bases. The CDR3 runs to 11 residues. Germline V gene sequence: CDR1 SQVTM, CDR2 ANQGSEA. Some clones are missing from TCRdb's copy, which holds only in-frame ones; the method was immunoSEQ multiplex PCR. Of fewer than 300,000 clones listed, about 72% are singletons. This entry belongs to a study of cytotoxic CD8 clonotypes in ibrutinib-treated CLL. Study details: Mean per-sample yields comprised roughly 260,000 productive templates and 94,082 productive rearrangements.

The J gene is TRBJ2-5, the V gene TRBV29-1; D unclear. The specimen was PBMCs, collected at disease progression, from a patient treated with ibrutinib. This clonotype was sampled from a human donor with chronic lymphocytic leukemia. CDR3 region: CSVETAHGQYF. CDR3 nucleotide sequence: TGCAGCGTTGAAACGGCGCACGGCCAGTACTTC.